These 22 T cell receptor beta chains originate from one sample sequenced in a study of OX40 agonist ivuxolimab in advanced cancers. TCRdb keeps only in-frame clones here, not all; method: immunoSEQ multiplex PCR. The sample gives fewer than 80,000 clones, roughly nine tenths of which show up once; around 4.1% is in the top ten. The specimen comprised CD4+ or CD8+ T cells sorted from blood, sampled in a trial of the OX40 agonist ivuxolimab. The receptors originated from an adult with an advanced solid tumor such as melanoma, head and neck, liver or kidney cancer.

This clone was observed a few times. The rearrangement links TRBV28 to TRBJ2-5; D is possibly TRBD1 or TRBD2 (6 bases each). The V gene's germline CDR1 is MDHEN and CDR2 SYDVKM. The CDR3 has 12 amino acids. Trimming shortened V by 6 bases and J by 5 bases, and 10 bases separated the two germline ends. The CDR3 region is CASRGGWETQYF. The CDR3 bases are TGTGCCAGCAGGGGGGGCTGGGAGACCCAGTACTTC.

CDR3 sequence reads: CASSRRASGIYEQYF. The CDR3 DNA is TGTGCCAGCAGCCGCCGGGCTAGCGGGATCTACGAGCAGTACTTC. The chain uses TRBV2 and TRBJ2-7; 9 nucleotides match TRBD2. Germline values: CDR1 SNHLY, CDR2 FYNNEI. The CDR3 has 15 residues. V dropped 6 bases and J dropped 3; count of bases not matched to a gene: 9.

The rearrangement links TRBV9 to TRBJ1-4; the D is unclear. There are 11 residues in the CDR3. V lost 8 bases and J 10 bases, leaving 12 bases between the germline ends. Germline V gene data show CDR1 as SGDLS and CDR2 as YYNGEE. The CDR3 spells CASTPYGKLFF. CDR3 sequence (DNA): TGTGCCAGTACCCCCTACGGAAAACTGTTTTTT.

This rearrangement joins TRBV19 to TRBJ1-3, with D possibly matching TRBD1 (5 bases). The ends were cut back, 3 bases at V and 0 bases at J, with 6 bases in the middle. The germline V gene has CDR1 LNHDA and CDR2 SQIVND (reference sequence). The CDR3 covers 14 residues. DNA for the CDR3: TGTGCCAGTAGTATCGGGGCCTCTGGAAACACCATATATTTT. This codes for CASSIGASGNTIYF.

This chain uses TRBV18 with TRBJ2-1; 7 bases match TRBD2. The germline gives CDR1 KGHSH, CDR2 LQKENI. Trimming took 1 base from V and 2 from J; bases not matched to a gene: 5. CDR3 size: 16 residues. CDR3 amino acids: CASSPRGGSPYNEQFF. CDR3 in DNA: TGTGCCAGCTCACCACGGGGCGGGAGTCCCTACAATGAGCAGTTCTTC.

V and J are TRBV11-2 and TRBJ2-4; D perhaps matches TRBD2 (6 bases). Germline V gene data show CDR1 as SGHAT and CDR2 as FQNNGV. CDR3 length: 14 amino acids. Trimming took off 3 bases at V and 9 bases at J, with 15 bases between the two ends. Here the CDR3 reads CASSFNSGGGIQYF. The CDR3 bases are TGTGCCAGCAGCTTCAACTCCGGGGGAGGCATTCAGTACTTC.

The chain is built from TRBV28 and TRBJ1-3, with 9 bases matching TRBD1. This CDR3 is 18 amino acids long. V shed 6 bases and J 3 bases; nucleotides not matched to a gene: 15. Germline V gives CDR1 MDHEN, CDR2 SYDVKM. CDR3 DNA sequence: TGTGCCAGCAGCCCGGGGGGGGGACAGGGTTATGGTGGAAACACCATATATTTT. Translated, it gives CASSPGGGQGYGGNTIYF.

The rearrangement uses TRBV5-4 and TRBJ2-5, with a weak D call TRBD1 (6 bases). CDR1 and CDR2 (germline): SGHNT, YYREEE (reference sequence). V was trimmed by 0 bases and J by 4 bases, leaving 7 bases between them. The CDR3 totals 13 residues. The CDR3 here is CASSLDRAETQYF. CDR3 DNA sequence: TGTGCCAGCAGCTTGGACAGGGCAGAGACCCAGTACTTC.

The rearrangement uses TRBV2 and TRBJ1-6; no definite D call. The CDR3 spans 14 residues. Trimming took 7 bases from V and 7 from J, leaving 14 bases between them. Germline V gives CDR1 SNHLY, CDR2 FYNNEI. The CDR3 DNA reads TGTGCCAGCAAGGTTGGCAGGCAAAATTCACCCCTCCACTTT. Its protein product is CASKVGRQNSPLHF.

V and J are TRBV6-1 and TRBJ2-7; D gene uncertain. V was shortened by 5 bases and J by 5 bases, with 10 bases between the two germline ends. Germline V CDR1 and CDR2: MNHNS, SASEGT. The CDR3 is made up of 12 amino acids. CDR3 protein: CASSSRTNEQYF. DNA of the CDR3: TGTGCCAGCAGTTCCAGGACGAACGAGCAGTACTTC.

The chain combines TRBV7-9 with TRBJ2-7; D not certain. This CDR3 spans 12 amino acids. Trimming shortened V by 5 bases and J by 4 bases, and 9 bases separated the two germline ends. Germline CDR1 reads SEHNR; CDR2 reads FQNEAQ (reference sequence). The CDR3: CASSPTLYEQYF. The CDR3 DNA follows: TGTGCCAGCAGCCCCACGTTGTACGAGCAGTACTTC.

The chain joins TRBV4-3 to TRBJ2-7, with TRBD1 identical over 7 bases. Germline assignment: CDR1 LGHNA and CDR2 YSLEER. This CDR3 contains 14 residues. The J segment lost 6 bases and the V segment lost 0 bases, leaving 5 bases of the junction unmatched. The CDR3 DNA follows: TGCGCCAGCAGCCAAGAACTAGACAGGGCCGAGCAGTACTTC. This codes for CASSQELDRAEQYF.

The genes are TRBV7-7 and TRBJ2-2, with TRBD2 as a possible D gene (5 bases). The CDR3 is 14 amino acids. Trimming shortened V by 3 bases and J by 1 base, and 6 bases separated the two germline ends. Looked up from germline, CDR1 is SSHAT and CDR2 is FNYEAQ (reference sequence). The CDR3 loop is CASSFSGNTGELFF. For the CDR3, the DNA is TGTGCCAGCAGCTTCAGCGGGAACACCGGGGAGCTGTTTTTT.

This chain joins TRBV7-9 and TRBJ1-2; 7 positions match TRBD1. The CDR3 runs to 14 residues. The ends lost 4 bases at V and 8 bases at J; junction bases unmatched: 10. The V gene's germline CDR1 is SEHNR and CDR2 FQNEAQ (reference sequence). The CDR3: CASSSTGWSYGYTF. In DNA form, the CDR3 reads TGTGCCAGCAGCTCGACAGGGTGGTCTTACGGCTACACCTTC.

The chain employs TRBV7-2 and TRBJ2-5; tentative D call: TRBD2 (5 bases). The V end lost 3 bases, the J end lost 5 bases, and 10 bases lay between the germline ends. CDR1 and CDR2 from the germline V gene are SGHTA and FQGNSA. CDR3 length equals 13 residues. The CDR3: CASSLRRAETQYF. The CDR3, as DNA: TGTGCCAGCAGCTTGAGGCGGGCGGAGACCCAGTACTTC.

This clone showed up just once. The V and J genes are TRBV29-1 and TRBJ1-2; TRBD1 matches 8 bases. The CDR3 has 13 residues. Germline trimming cut 7 bases from V and 2 bases from J; bases unmatched to any gene: 6. Germline V CDR1 and CDR2: SQVTM, ANQGSEA. This CDR3 is CSARPGGNYGYTF. The CDR3 DNA is TGCAGCGCCCGACCAGGGGGCAACTATGGCTACACCTTC.

The chain couples TRBV4-1 to TRBJ1-2; 10 positions match TRBD1. Germline V gives CDR1 MGHRA, CDR2 YSYEKL. V dropped 5 bases and J dropped 8; count of bases not matched to a gene: 20. This CDR3 comprises 18 residues. The CDR3 here is CASSYTRDRGASSRGYTF. The CDR3 region has the DNA TGCGCCAGCAGCTATACCCGGGACAGGGGCGCATCGTCGCGAGGCTACACCTTC.

For this clone: Relative to the germline gene, one junction end is altered; a read error may explain this. The V call is TRBV6-1, the J call TRBJ1-5; D is ambiguous. Per germline, CDR1 MNHNS and CDR2 SASEGT. The length of the CDR3 is 15 residues. In DNA, the CDR3 is TGTGCCAGCAGGGAAGAAAGAGGTAGCAATCAGCCCCAGCATTTT. Protein sequence: CASREERGSNQPQHF.

This chain links TRBV5-1 with TRBJ2-5; unclear D gene. Germline V gene data show CDR1 as SGHRS and CDR2 as YFSETQ. V was cut by 1 base and J by 2 bases, with 9 bases left in between. CDR3 length: 14 amino acids. For the CDR3, the DNA is TGCGCCAGCAGCTTGATCCAGCCGCAAGAGACCCAGTACTTC. This gives the protein CASSLIQPQETQYF.

J is TRBJ2-7 and V is TRBV5-4; tentatively, D is TRBD2 (6 bases). The germline V and J ends were trimmed by 7 bases and 2 bases, with 16 bases remaining between them. Germline V gene lookup returns CDR1 SGHNT and CDR2 YYREEE (reference sequence). There are 14 residues in the CDR3. CDR3 in DNA: TGTGCCAGCTCCGTCGGAGGGCGGCCCTACGAGCAGTACTTC. This gives the protein CASSVGGRPYEQYF.

This chain uses TRBV27 with TRBJ1-6, with TRBD1 matching over 9 bases. This CDR3 has 14 residues. V was pared by 4 bases and J by 9 bases, with 4 bases of the junction left unmatched. Germline CDR1 is MNHEY and CDR2 is SMNVEV (reference sequence). The CDR3 region is CASSWTGDSSPLHF. As DNA, the CDR3 is TGTGCCAGCAGTTGGACAGGGGATAGTTCACCCCTCCACTTT.

This rearrangement joins TRBV5-1 to TRBJ1-4; TRBD1 matches 9 bases. The CDR3 has 14 amino acids. CDR1 SGHRS and CDR2 YFSETQ come from the germline V gene. With 2 bases clipped from V and 8 bases from J, the junction kept 4 bases outside the gene matches. The CDR3, as DNA: TGCGCCAGCAGCTTAGTACAGGGGGCAGAAAAACTGTTTTTT. Translated, it gives CASSLVQGAEKLFF. The full variable domain, rest sourced from reference TRBV5-1 and TRBJ1-4, is KAGVTQTPRYLIKTRGQQVTLSCSPISGHRSVSWYQQTPGQGLQFLFEYFSETQRNKGNFPGRFSGRQFSNSRSEMNVSTLELGDSALYLCASSLVQGAEKLFFGSGTQLSVL.